This TCR beta chain derives from a study of response to subunit inactivated influenza vaccine. Findings of the study overall: Researchers suggested that each seasonal influenza vaccination recruits few new T cells.

TCRdb re-called the RT-PCR reads with MiXCR, one entry per CDR3 protein. Among about 650,000 distinct CDR3 sequences, 13% to 15% were seen once, and the ten largest hold roughly 7.6%. The sample holds many counts of this clonotype. The antigen is undetermined. Germline V gives CDR1 KGHSY, CDR2 FQNENV. This CDR3 has 12 residues. V was pared by 1 base and J by 9 bases, with 7 bases between. The J gene is TRBJ1-5, the V gene TRBV16, with D possibly TRBD1 on 5 matching bases. Source: PBMCs from blood, taken 14 to 15 days before vaccination. The receptor was derived from a man aged 45-60 years who received an inactivated influenza vaccine. In nucleotides, the CDR3 is TGTGCCAGCAGCCAATATGGGGGGCCCCAGCATTTT. Its protein product is CASSQYGGPQHF.